This TCR beta chain was identified in a study of blood T cell repertoires in COVID-19. Clones were read by immunoSEQ multiplex PCR, and TCRdb kept only the in-frame ones, dropping some. The profile shows more than 300,000 clones, 80% to 90% of them singletons. The TCR comes from a man aged 18-30 years who had recovered from COVID-19. What was sequenced was peripheral blood.

In DNA form, the CDR3 reads TGTGCCAGCAGCTTTGCGGAGAGCAATCAGCCCCAGCATTTT. Translating it yields CASSFAESNQPQHF. This chain joins TRBV11-2 and TRBJ1-5, with D uncertain. Looked up from germline, CDR1 is SGHAT and CDR2 is FQNNGV. This CDR3 is 14 amino acids long. The V end was cut by 3 bases, the J end by 1 base, with 7 bases between.